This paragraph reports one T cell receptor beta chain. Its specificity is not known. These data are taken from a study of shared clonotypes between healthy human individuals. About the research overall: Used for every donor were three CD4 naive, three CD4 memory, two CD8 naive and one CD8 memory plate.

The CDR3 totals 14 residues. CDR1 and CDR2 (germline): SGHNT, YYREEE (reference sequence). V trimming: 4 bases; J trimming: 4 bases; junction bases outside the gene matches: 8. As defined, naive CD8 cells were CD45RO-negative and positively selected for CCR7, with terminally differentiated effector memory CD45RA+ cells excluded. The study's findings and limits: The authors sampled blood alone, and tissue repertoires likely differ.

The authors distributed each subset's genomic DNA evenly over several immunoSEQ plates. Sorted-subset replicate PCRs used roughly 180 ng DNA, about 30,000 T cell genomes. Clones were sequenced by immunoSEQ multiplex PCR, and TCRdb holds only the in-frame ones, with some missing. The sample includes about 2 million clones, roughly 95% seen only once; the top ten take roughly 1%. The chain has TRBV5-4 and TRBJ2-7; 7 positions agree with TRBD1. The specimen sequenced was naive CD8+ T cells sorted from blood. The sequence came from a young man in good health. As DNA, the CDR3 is TGTGCCAGCAGCCGCCGGGACAGCCAGTACGAGCAGTACTTC. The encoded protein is CASSRRDSQYEQYF.